The sequence of this T cell receptor beta chain was determined in a study of shared clonotypes between healthy human individuals. Whole-study results and caveats: What limited the represented genetic and exposure-history diversity was the small number of donors.

Clones were read by immunoSEQ multiplex PCR, and TCRdb kept only the in-frame ones, dropping some. In the table there are more than 850,000 clones, about four fifths of which are singletons. As for this clone: Its antigen remains unidentified. At the DNA level, this CDR3 is encoded by other sequences in the same sample as well.

V gave up 3 bases and J gave up 3 bases, with 12 bases separating them. Per germline, CDR1 MDHEN and CDR2 SYDVKM. CDR3 length: 14 amino acids. The genes are TRBV28 and TRBJ2-7; a possible D gene is TRBD2 (5 bases). Sequenced: memory CD4+ T cells from PBMCs. The subset denotes: CD45RA-negative fraction. The receptor was derived from a man aged 18 to 29 in good health. Some clones in this sample may be carry-over from other donors' samples. The CDR3 is CASSFSGFDYEQYF. CDR3 sequence (DNA): TGTGCCAGCAGTTTCTCGGGGTTTGACTACGAGCAGTACTTC.